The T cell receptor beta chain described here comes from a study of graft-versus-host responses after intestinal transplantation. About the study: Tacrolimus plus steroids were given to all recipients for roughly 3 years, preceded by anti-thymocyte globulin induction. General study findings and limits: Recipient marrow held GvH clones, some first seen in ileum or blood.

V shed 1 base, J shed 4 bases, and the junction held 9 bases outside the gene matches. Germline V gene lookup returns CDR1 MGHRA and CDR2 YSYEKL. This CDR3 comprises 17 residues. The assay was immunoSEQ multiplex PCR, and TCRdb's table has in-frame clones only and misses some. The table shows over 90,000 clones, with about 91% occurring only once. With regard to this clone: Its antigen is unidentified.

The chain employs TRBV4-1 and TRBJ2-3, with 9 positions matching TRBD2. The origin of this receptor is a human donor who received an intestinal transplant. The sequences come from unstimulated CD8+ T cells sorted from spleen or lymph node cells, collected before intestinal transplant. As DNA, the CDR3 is TGCGCCAGCAGCCAAGCAGTTGGTAGCGGGAGATCAGATACGCAGTATTTT. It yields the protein CASSQAVGSGRSDTQYF.